This record concerns one T cell receptor beta chain sequence. Its specificity is unknown. At one end the junction does not follow the germline gene, possibly because of a read error. This beta chain represents an off-target read in a library built for alpha chains; its size is of limited meaning. From the 5' RACE reads, TCRdb called clonotypes with MiXCR, one entry per CDR3 protein. The sample contains 9,500 to 11,000 distinct CDR3 sequences, about 5% of which appear only once. There are 14 residues in the CDR3. The germline CDR1 and CDR2 sequences are SGHRS and YFSETQ. This record belongs to a study of spatial heterogeneity in lung cancer. Study-level findings and limits: Tumoral mutation counts were tracked by counts of expanded intratumoral alpha and beta TCRs.

As for time point: sample taken at primary tumor resection. In each case, whole RNA from tumor, nontumor lung or frozen PBMC was sequenced unsorted. The origin of this receptor is a male donor with early-stage non-small cell lung cancer. This sequence joins TRBV5-1 and TRBJ2-3; weak D call: TRBD2 (5 bases). The sample was lung tumor tissue, taken at surgery. CDR3 in DNA: TGCGCCAGCAGCTCGAGCGGTAGCACAGATTCGCAGTATTTT. Amino acid sequence: CASSSSGSTDSQYF.